This T cell receptor beta chain was obtained from a study of Graves' ophthalmopathy and Graves' hyperthyroidism. The study, taken as a whole, reports: Also, most clonotypes expanded in the thyroid above 0.001 frequency appeared in blood.

With a duration under 3 months, ophthalmopathy in the donors showed moderate-to-severe activity, CAS ≥3 and NOSPECS ≥4. Excluded: other autoimmune disease, uncontrolled infection, pregnancy or lactation. The PBMCs were taken from over 9.5 ml of fresh peripheral blood. RNA transcripts provided the template for amplifying TCR beta CDR3 regions. The workflow started with a first-round RT-PCR run with HTBI primers and then moved on to a second-round multiplex PCR. TCRdb used MiXCR to reprocess the multiplex PCR reads, holding one entry per CDR3 protein. This table holds fewer than 600,000 distinct CDR3 sequences, approximately 15% found once. This clonotype appeared many times. The antigen is undetermined. The CDR3 sequence is 14 residues long. Trimming pared 0 bases from V and 14 bases from J, leaving 22 bases between. Germline V gene sequence: CDR1 GTSNPN, CDR2 SVGIG (reference sequence).

This sequence was found in a woman between 25 and 40 years old with Graves' ophthalmopathy. Sample: blood. V usage is TRBV30 and J usage is TRBJ1-2; D unclear. For the CDR3, the DNA is TGTGCCTGGAGTGTACAGCTTACGGACCGCGAGTTAACCTTC. This gives the protein CAWSVQLTDRELTF.